This T cell receptor beta chain derives from a study of cytomegalovirus exposure and HLA in healthy donors. Whole-study results and caveats: Later analysis demonstrated an association between a missense DCLRE1C variant and TCR beta V- and J-gene trimming.

Details on this clone: What it binds is not known.

Looked up from germline, CDR1 is GTSNPN and CDR2 is SVGIG (reference sequence). CDR3 size: 14 residues. Germline trimming cut 3 bases from V and 9 bases from J; bases unmatched to any gene: 5. PCR involved 60 Vbeta and 13 Jbeta primers. The table came from immunoSEQ multiplex PCR; TCRdb's copy has only in-frame clones and leaves some out. The top ten clones hold about 4.1% of a sample with more than 100,000 clones, roughly three quarters of them seen once. The sample was PBMCs. This TCR was recovered from a man over 45 in good health and CMV-seropositive. The rearrangement links TRBV30 to TRBJ2-1, with 13 nucleotides matching TRBD2. CDR3 sequence (DNA): TGTGCCTGGAGGACTAGCGGGAGGATAGTTGAGCAGTTCTTC. Translating gives CAWRTSGRIVEQFF.